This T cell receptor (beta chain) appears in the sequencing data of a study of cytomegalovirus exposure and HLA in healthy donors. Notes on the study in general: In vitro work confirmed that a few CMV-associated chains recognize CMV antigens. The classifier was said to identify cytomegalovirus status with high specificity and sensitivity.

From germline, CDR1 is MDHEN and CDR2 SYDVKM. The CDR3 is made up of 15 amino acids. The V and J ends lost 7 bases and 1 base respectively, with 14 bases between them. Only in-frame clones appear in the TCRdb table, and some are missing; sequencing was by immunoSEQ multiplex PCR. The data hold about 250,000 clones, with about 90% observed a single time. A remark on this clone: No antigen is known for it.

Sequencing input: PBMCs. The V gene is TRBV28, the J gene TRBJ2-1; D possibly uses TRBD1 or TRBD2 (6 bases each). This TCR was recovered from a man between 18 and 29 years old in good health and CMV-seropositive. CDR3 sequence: CASIRGTPSYNEQFF. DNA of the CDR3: TGTGCCAGCATCCGGGGGACACCGTCCTACAATGAGCAGTTCTTC. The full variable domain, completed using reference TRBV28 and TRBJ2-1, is DVKVTQSSRYLVKRTGEKVFLECVQDMDHENMFWYRQDPGLGLRLIYFSYDVKMKEKGDIPEGYSVSREKKERFSLILESASTNQTSMYLCASIRGTPSYNEQFFGPGTRLTVL.